This passage covers 2 T cell receptor beta chains from one sample sequenced in a study of OX40 agonist ivuxolimab in advanced cancers. Sequenced by immunoSEQ multiplex PCR; TCRdb stores in-frame clones only, minus some. The sample contains around 58,000 clones, around 87% of which appear only once. The sequenced sample was CD4+ or CD8+ T cells sorted from blood, obtained in a trial of the OX40 agonist ivuxolimab. These receptors were obtained from an adult with an advanced solid tumor such as melanoma, head and neck, liver or kidney cancer.

The J gene is TRBJ1-1, the V gene TRBV5-4; D possibly corresponds to TRBD1 (6 bases). CDR1 is SGHNT and CDR2 is YYREEE in the germline V gene (reference sequence). The CDR3 spans 14 residues. V dropped 1 base and J dropped 5 bases, with 12 bases sitting between them. CDR3 in DNA: TGTGCCAGCAGCTTGCCGGGTCAGGGGACTGAAGCTTTCTTT. Residues: CASSLPGQGTEAFF.

This chain connects TRBV7-9 to TRBJ1-3; D uncertain. This CDR3 contains 13 residues. V lost 2 bases and J 0 bases, leaving 2 bases between the germline ends. Germline V gene lookup returns CDR1 SEHNR and CDR2 FQNEAQ (reference sequence). The CDR3 sequence: CASSLFSGNTIYF. In nucleotides, the CDR3 is TGTGCCAGCAGCTTATTCTCTGGAAACACCATATATTTT. Full variable domain (rest looked up from reference TRBV7-9 and TRBJ1-3): DTGVSQNPRHKITKRGQNVTFRCDPISEHNRLYWYRQTLGQGPEFLTYFQNEAQLEKSRLLSDRFSAERPKGSFSTLEIQRTEQGDSAMYLCASSLFSGNTIYFGEGSWLTVV.